One T cell receptor beta chain is described in this entry. Its antigen is not identified. The CDR3 contains 15 residues. CDR1 SNHLY and CDR2 FYNNEI come from the germline V gene. The V segment lost 6 bases and the J segment 2 bases; nucleotides outside the gene matches: 5. Repertoires were generated with immunoSEQ multiplex PCR, while TCRdb's copy carries only in-frame clones and drops some. Of about 60,000 clones in the sample, approximately 90% are singletons; the top ten hold 15% to 20%. The source of the sample is a study of OX40 agonist ivuxolimab in advanced cancers. Study results and caveats: Both CD4+ and CD8+ T cell populations in blood had undergone clonal expansion by week 6 at 0.1 to 3.0 mg/kg.

The study sampled blood at baseline, cycle 4 day 1, and cycle 7 day 1. The source was CD4+ or CD8+ T cells sorted from blood, collected in a trial of the OX40 agonist ivuxolimab. The clonotype originates from an adult with an advanced solid tumor such as melanoma, head and neck, liver or kidney cancer. The chain couples TRBV2 to TRBJ2-3; 10 bases are a match to TRBD2. The CDR3 spells CASRLAGAVTDTQYF. The CDR3 DNA is TGTGCCAGCAGGCTAGCGGGGGCCGTCACAGATACGCAGTATTTT.